These 27 T cell receptor beta chains originate from one sample sequenced in a study of somatic mutations in cytotoxic T cells in rheumatoid arthritis. Clones were read by immunoSEQ multiplex PCR, and TCRdb kept only the in-frame ones, dropping some. The profile shows about 25,000 clones, 70% to 85% of them singletons. The sample consisted of CD8+ T cells sorted from blood. These receptors were collected from a woman between 18 and 29 years old in good health.

The V gene is TRBV27, the J gene TRBJ2-1, with 9 bases fitting TRBD2. V was clipped by 7 bases and J by 4 bases; unmatched bases: 8. This CDR3 is 15 amino acids long. Looked up from germline, CDR1 is MNHEY and CDR2 is SMNVEV (reference sequence). CDR3 coding DNA: TGTGCCAGCACCCCGGGAGCGGGAGGATACAATGAGCAGTTCTTC. It codes for CASTPGAGGYNEQFF.

The chain has TRBV5-1 and TRBJ2-5; tentative D call: TRBD1 (6 bases). The V and J ends lost 4 bases and 4 bases respectively, with 14 bases between them. CDR3 size: 14 residues. The V gene's germline CDR1 is SGHRS and CDR2 YFSETQ. CDR3 bases: TGCGCCAGCAGCCTACTACAGGGATCAGAGACCCAGTACTTC. This translates into CASSLLQGSETQYF.

This clone is a singleton in its sample. The V gene is TRBV27, the J gene TRBJ2-1, with 7 bases identical to TRBD2. Trimming at V came to 1 base and at J to 8 bases, leaving 2 bases not matched to a gene. The CDR3 contains 13 residues. Germline V CDR1 and CDR2: MNHEY, SMNVEV (reference sequence). The CDR3 nucleotides read TGTGCCAGCAGTTTATGGGAGGGTGATGAGCAGTTCTTC. Its protein is CASSLWEGDEQFF.

The chain combines TRBV7-8 with TRBJ1-4; D not certain. The germline CDR1 and CDR2 sequences are SGHVS and FQNEAQ. The CDR3 loop spans 15 amino acids. With 0 bases removed from V and 10 bases from J, the gap between germline ends came to 15 bases. The CDR3 nucleotides are TGTGCCAGCAGCTTAGCGCCCAGTAGGAAGGTAAAACTGTTTTTT. This translates into CASSLAPSRKVKLFF.

The chain recombines TRBV9 with TRBJ1-5; no firm D call. The CDR3 is made up of 14 amino acids. The ends were cut back, 0 bases at V and 4 bases at J, with 8 bases in the middle. CDR1 and CDR2 (germline): SGDLS, YYNGEE. CDR3 residues: CASSVGADNQPQHF. The CDR3 DNA is TGTGCCAGCAGCGTAGGGGCCGATAATCAGCCCCAGCATTTT.

The rearrangement joins TRBV4-1 to TRBJ2-2; 9 bases line up with TRBD1. The CDR3 covers 17 residues. Germline assignment: CDR1 MGHRA and CDR2 YSYEKL. With 3 bases clipped from V and 7 bases from J, the junction kept 12 bases outside the gene matches. CDR3 residues: CASSHGPGQGAVGELFF. Written as DNA, the CDR3 is TGCGCCAGCAGCCATGGTCCGGGACAGGGAGCGGTCGGGGAGCTGTTTTTT.

The V call is TRBV7-9, the J call TRBJ2-7; TRBD2 agrees at 7 bases. After removal of 1 base from V and 3 bases from J, the junction contained 6 bases not matched to a gene. Germline CDR1 is SEHNR and CDR2 is FQNEAQ (reference sequence). This CDR3 has 15 amino acids. The CDR3 nucleotides are TGTGCCAGCAGCTTAGGATCGCGGGAGAGCTACGAGCAGTACTTC. Amino acids: CASSLGSRESYEQYF.

The chain recombines TRBV11-2 with TRBJ1-1; D gene ambiguous. This CDR3 spans 12 amino acids. Between the trimmed V and J ends, which lost 4 bases and 8 bases, there was a span of 11 bases. Per the germline V gene, CDR1 is SGHAT and CDR2 is FQNNGV. CDR3 residues: CASSSGHPEAFF. The CDR3 nucleotides read TGTGCCAGCAGCTCGGGCCACCCAGAAGCTTTCTTT. The complete variable domain, with remaining parts taken from reference TRBV11-2 and TRBJ1-1, reads EAGVAQSPRYKIIEKRQSVAFWCNPISGHATLYWYQQILGQGPKLLIQFQNNGVVDDSQLPKDRFSAERLKGVDSTLKIQPAKLEDSAVYLCASSSGHPEAFFGQGTRLTVV.

The genes are TRBV7-9 and TRBJ1-1; no clear D. In germline, CDR1 is SEHNR, CDR2 FQNEAQ (reference sequence). This CDR3 contains 12 residues. Trimming stripped 3 bases from V and 6 bases from J, with 8 bases between. The CDR3 is CASSFADSEAFF. As DNA, the CDR3 is TGTGCCAGCAGCTTCGCAGATTCTGAAGCTTTCTTT.

The chain employs TRBV7-8 and TRBJ2-1; D possibly uses TRBD1 or TRBD2 (5 bases each). The V and J ends lost 1 base and 7 bases respectively, with 14 bases between them. Per germline, CDR1 SGHVS and CDR2 FQNEAQ. CDR3 size: 15 residues. CDR3 bases: TGTGCCAGCAGCTTAGGGGGGTTCGACGGAAATGAGCAGTTCTTC. This codes for CASSLGGFDGNEQFF.

The gene calls are TRBV19 and TRBJ1-1; TRBD1 aligns across 7 bases. Germline CDR1 is LNHDA and CDR2 is SQIVND (reference sequence). The CDR3 is 13 amino acids. The V gene end was trimmed by 4 bases and the J gene end by 8 bases; junction bases not matched to a gene: 7. The CDR3 DNA follows: TGTGCCAGTAGTACTACAGGGGTTTCGGAAGCTTTCTTT. Translating it yields CASSTTGVSEAFF.

This clone was counted a single time. The chain uses TRBV27 and TRBJ2-1; 14 nucleotides line up with TRBD2. CDR3 length: 15 amino acids. V was pared by 2 bases and J by 9 bases, with 3 bases of the junction left unmatched. Germline-derived CDR1 and CDR2 are MNHEY and SMNVEV (reference sequence). The CDR3 DNA sequence: TGTGCCAGCAGTTTAGGGACTAGCGGGAGAGGTGAGCAGTTCTTC. As protein: CASSLGTSGRGEQFF.

This clone was observed a single time. The rearrangement joins TRBV27 to TRBJ2-3, with 15 bases identical to TRBD2. The CDR3 spans 18 residues. V gave up 5 bases and J gave up 2 bases; unmatched junction bases: 8. Germline values: CDR1 MNHEY, CDR2 SMNVEV (reference sequence). Here the CDR3 reads CASSPRTSGRAPTDTQYF. CDR3 nucleotides: TGTGCCAGCAGTCCCCGGACTAGCGGGAGGGCCCCCACAGATACGCAGTATTTT.

The chain is built from TRBV29-1 and TRBJ2-2; D is possibly TRBD2 (6 bases). The CDR3 is 13 amino acids. Looked up from germline, CDR1 is SQVTM and CDR2 is ANQGSEA. The V and J ends lost 6 bases and 4 bases respectively, with 12 bases between them. The CDR3 DNA follows: TGCAGCGTGCTGGGGAGGAGCACCGGGGAGCTGTTTTTT. Amino acids: CSVLGRSTGELFF.

In regard to this clone: One junction end disagrees with the germline gene, perhaps due to a read error. This chain joins TRBV4-1 and TRBJ2-3, with a possible D match to TRBD2 (6 bases). This CDR3 is built from 13 residues. Germline loops: CDR1 MGHRA, CDR2 YSYEKL. Here the CDR3 DNA reads TGCGCCAACAGCCAAGCGGGCGCTGATACGCAGTATTTT. Translated, it gives CANSQAGADTQYF.

The rearrangement uses TRBV7-2 and TRBJ1-2; 7 positions match TRBD1. The CDR3 length is 15 residues. The germline gives CDR1 SGHTA, CDR2 FQGNSA. V shed 4 bases, J shed 0 bases, and the junction held 5 bases outside the gene matches. CDR3 protein: CASSSGTDANYGYTF. The CDR3 DNA reads TGTGCCAGCAGCTCCGGGACAGACGCTAACTATGGCTACACCTTC.

This chain uses TRBV2 with TRBJ1-1, with D possibly TRBD1 on 5 matching bases. CDR3 length: 15 amino acids. V shed 5 bases and J shed 6 bases, with 19 bases lying between them. CDR1 and CDR2 (germline): SNHLY, FYNNEI. CDR3 in DNA: TGTGCCAGCAGTCTTTCCCGGGACTTTCGGCCTGAAGCTTTCTTT. Its translation is CASSLSRDFRPEAFF.

The rearrangement links TRBV13 to TRBJ2-4, with TRBD1 matching over 9 bases. Germline loops: CDR1 PRHDT, CDR2 FYEKMQ (reference sequence). The CDR3 spans 19 residues. The V and J ends lost 5 bases and 0 bases, in that order; junction bases with no gene match: 14. The CDR3 loop reads CASSLTTYRGQGAKNIQYF. In nucleotides, the CDR3 is TGTGCCAGCAGCCTAACAACTTACAGGGGGCAGGGAGCCAAAAACATTCAGTACTTC.

The V and J genes are TRBV6-5 and TRBJ2-2; tentatively, D is TRBD2 (5 bases). Trimming pared 7 bases from V and 5 bases from J, leaving 8 bases between. Per germline, CDR1 MNHEY and CDR2 SVGAGI. There are 12 residues in the CDR3. CDR3 nucleotides: TGTGCCAGCACCCCGGGGACCGGGGAGCTGTTTTTT. It encodes CASTPGTGELFF.

The V and J genes are TRBV19 and TRBJ2-2; a weak D match, TRBD1 (5 bases). The CDR3 contains 14 residues. V was trimmed by 1 base and J by 4 bases, leaving 7 bases between them. Germline CDR1 LNHDA, CDR2 SQIVND (reference sequence). This chain's CDR3 is CASSIGQGTGELFF. CDR3 in DNA: TGTGCCAGTAGTATAGGTCAGGGCACCGGGGAGCTGTTTTTT.

This chain joins TRBV28 and TRBJ2-7; 7 bases are a match to TRBD2. J lost 7 bases, V lost 6 bases, and 15 bases had no gene match. Germline CDR1 reads MDHEN; CDR2 reads SYDVKM. This CDR3 comprises 15 residues. In DNA form, the CDR3 reads TGTGCCAGCAGCCCTGTCTCCACACTAGCGAGTGAGCAGTACTTC. Translated, it gives CASSPVSTLASEQYF.

The chain uses TRBV7-9 and TRBJ1-4; the D gene is possibly TRBD1 (5 bases). The CDR3 is 13 residues long. V was trimmed by 6 bases and J by 6 bases, leaving 11 bases between them. The germline V gene encodes CDR1 SEHNR and CDR2 FQNEAQ (reference sequence). The CDR3 region has the DNA TGTGCCAGCAGGCTAGGGGCGGATGAAAAACTGTTTTTT. Its translation: CASRLGADEKLFF. Complete variable domain (other parts from reference TRBV7-9 and TRBJ1-4): DTGVSQNPRHKITKRGQNVTFRCDPISEHNRLYWYRQTLGQGPEFLTYFQNEAQLEKSRLLSDRFSAERPKGSFSTLEIQRTEQGDSAMYLCASRLGADEKLFFGSGTQLSVL.

This chain links TRBV6-6 with TRBJ1-1; D remains ambiguous. Per the germline V gene, CDR1 is MNHNY and CDR2 is SVGAGI (reference sequence). The CDR3 is 14 residues long. V lost 5 bases to trimming and J lost 0 bases, with 10 bases between them. The CDR3 is CASSPRGLNTEAFF. CDR3 DNA: TGTGCCAGCAGTCCCCGAGGTCTGAACACTGAAGCTTTCTTT.

The genes are TRBV9 and TRBJ2-7; the match to TRBD1 covers 7 bases. Germline V gene lookup returns CDR1 SGDLS and CDR2 YYNGEE. The CDR3 runs 14 residues. Germline trimming cut 0 bases from V and 0 bases from J; bases unmatched to any gene: 0. DNA for the CDR3: TGTGCCAGCAGCGTAGGGGACAGCTCCTACGAGCAGTACTTC. Protein product: CASSVGDSSYEQYF.

The chain recombines TRBV9 with TRBJ2-2; D is undetermined. V was clipped by 0 bases and J by 6 bases, with 6 bases between them. CDR1 and CDR2 (germline): SGDLS, YYNGEE. The CDR3 consists of 13 residues. The DNA of the CDR3 is TGTGCCAGCAGCGTAGTCGGAGCCGGGGAGCTGTTTTTT. Translation gives CASSVVGAGELFF.

The chain links TRBV10-2 to TRBJ1-2, with 8 nucleotides matching TRBD1. V was clipped by 3 bases and J by 5 bases; unmatched bases: 5. The CDR3 length is 14 residues. Germline V gene sequence: CDR1 WSHSY, CDR2 SAAADI. The CDR3 bases are TGCGCCAGCAGTGAACCAGGGGGCACGTATGGCTACACCTTC. It is translated as CASSEPGGTYGYTF.

CDR3: CASRPQVTNTEAFF. Here the CDR3 DNA reads TGTGCCAGTAGGCCCCAGGTGACGAACACTGAAGCTTTCTTT. The chain links TRBV19 to TRBJ1-1; D unclear. The germline V gene has CDR1 LNHDA and CDR2 SQIVND (reference sequence). The CDR3 totals 14 residues. V gave up 6 bases and J gave up 1 base, with 12 bases separating them.